These T cell receptor beta chains were read from a single sample in a study of cytomegalovirus exposure and HLA in healthy donors. This table comes from immunoSEQ multiplex PCR, and its TCRdb copy is limited to in-frame clones, with some not included. The sample carries roughly 130,000 clones, 81% recorded once. Sequences were obtained from PBMCs. Receptor source: a man younger than 30 in good health and CMV-seronegative. CDR3s include the opening cysteine and the closing phenylalanine or tryptophan. Each record gives: V gene, clone size, D gene, J gene, CDR3 DNA, CDR3 protein. A D gene is named only where the DNA matches it firmly. Size is omitted from some rows. Given values are once, few, many or a class for expanded clones.

>TRBV27|-|-|TRBJ1-2
TGTGCCAGCAGTTTACTCACGACTCCTCTGGGCTACACCTTC
CASSLLTTPLGYTF
>TRBV30|-|-|TRBJ1-3
TGTGCCTGGAGTGTACGAGTCAGAGTGGCGGGGGGTGGAAACACCATATATTTT
CAWSVRVRVAGGGNTIYF
>TRBV6-5|-|-|TRBJ2-5
TGTGCCAGCATGGGAGGAGAGACCCAGTACTTC
CASMGGETQYF
>TRBV7-2|-|-|TRBJ2-3
TGTGCCAGCAGCTTAGTCCCCTCTACGGTGGCAGATACGCAGTATTTT
CASSLVPSTVADTQYF
>TRBV6-5|few|-|TRBJ2-7
TGTGCCAGCAGTTTCCGACAGGTCGGGGTTTTCTACGAGCAGTACTTC
CASSFRQVGVFYEQYF
>TRBV28|-|-|TRBJ1-2
TGTGCCAGCACCGTCGGGTCGAACCGCTTTGGCTACACCTTC
CASTVGSNRFGYTF
>TRBV5-4|-|TRBD2|TRBJ2-3
TGTGCCAGCAGCTTGGGTCTAGCGGGAATCACAGATACGCAGTATTTT
CASSLGLAGITDTQYF
>TRBV4-3|-|-|TRBJ1-2
TGCGCCAGCAGCCTCACGACAGGTGGGGGCTATGGCTACACCTTC
CASSLTTGGGYGYTF
>TRBV27|-|TRBD1|TRBJ1-4
TGTGCCAGCAGTTTATCTTGGCAGGGGGGAGGTGAAAAACTGTTTTTT
CASSLSWQGGGEKLFF
>TRBV25-1|-|-|TRBJ1-1
TGTGCCAGCAGTGAATCGGGGAGGCGCACTGAAGCTTTCTTT
CASSESGRRTEAFF
>TRBV7-6|-|TRBD1|TRBJ1-1
TGTGCCAGCAGCCGGACCCGGGACAGGAGGAACACTGAAGCTTTCTTT
CASSRTRDRRNTEAFF
>TRBV11-3|-|-|TRBJ1-1
TGTGCCAGCAGCTTACAGGCCGCGAACACTGAAGCTTTCTTT
CASSLQAANTEAFF
>TRBV20-1|-|TRBD1|TRBJ2-7
TGCAGTGCTCTTCAACAGGGGAAGCAGTACTTC
CSALQQGKQYF
>TRBV29-1|-|-|TRBJ1-1
TGCAGCGTTGCGGGGGGTGGTAGCGCTGAAGCTTTCTTT
CSVAGGGSAEAFF
>TRBV30|few|-|TRBJ1-5
TGTGCCTGGAGTTTGGGGGCGCGTCAGCCCCAGCATTTT
CAWSLGARQPQHF
>TRBV2|-|-|TRBJ2-2
TGTGCCAGCAGGTTTGGGGGGACCGGGGAGCTGTTTTTT
CASRFGGTGELFF
>TRBV15|few|-|TRBJ1-5
TGTGCCACCAGCAGAGTGCGACAGGGCAATCAGCCCCAGCATTTT
CATSRVRQGNQPQHF
>TRBV5-1|-|TRBD1|TRBJ1-2
TGCGCCAGCAGCTTGTCTTCAGGGGGTAACTATGGCTACACCTTC
CASSLSSGGNYGYTF
>TRBV7-9|-|-|TRBJ2-3
TGTGCCAGCAGCTTGAGTGGAGGAGATACGCAGTATTTT
CASSLSGGDTQYF
>TRBV7-6|once|TRBD2|TRBJ2-3
TGTGCCAGCAGCTCCAAACTTCATCTAGCGGGGGACACAGATACGCAGTATTTT
CASSSKLHLAGDTDTQYF
>TRBV14|-|-|TRBJ1-1
TGTGCCAGCAGCCTATCCGGGACATTGAACACTGAAGCTTTCTTT
CASSLSGTLNTEAFF
>TRBV7-6|-|-|TRBJ1-4
TGCGCCAGCAGTAACACCTTATTTAATGAAAAACTGTTTTTT
CASSNTLFNEKLFF
>TRBV6-1|-|TRBD2|TRBJ2-1
TGTGCCAGCAATGAAGCGGGGGGGCTCCAGTTCTTC
CASNEAGGLQFF
>TRBV15|-|-|TRBJ1-1
TGTGCCACCAGCAGAGATGGGACATATGAAGCTTTCTTT
CATSRDGTYEAFF
>TRBV18|-|TRBD1|TRBJ2-1
TGTGCCAGCTCACCCATGGGACAGGGTATGGGGCAGTTCTTC
CASSPMGQGMGQFF
>TRBV5-6|-|TRBD1|TRBJ2-7
TGTGCCAGCAGCTTTTGGACAGGGGGCTACGAGCAGTACTTC
CASSFWTGGYEQYF
>TRBV19|-|-|TRBJ2-3
TGTGCCAGAGTCTCGGCGCCAGGGCCCCCCACAGATACGCAGTATTTT
CARVSAPGPPTDTQYF
>TRBV7-6|-|TRBD1|TRBJ2-1
TGTGCCAGCAGCCACCGGGACAGGGACAATGAGCAGTTCTTC
CASSHRDRDNEQFF
>TRBV6-5|once|TRBD1|TRBJ1-1
TGTGCCAGCAGTTACGGGACAGGGGTCCTAGAAGCTTTCTTT
CASSYGTGVLEAFF
>TRBV6-1|few|TRBD2|TRBJ2-1
TGTGCCAGCAGTGAAACTAGCGGGGACTACAATGAGCAGTTCTTC
CASSETSGDYNEQFF
>TRBV28|-|-|TRBJ1-1
TGTGCCAGCACTACCCCCCGCGGGTCCTCGGCTTTCTTT
CASTTPRGSSAFF
>TRBV29-1|-|-|TRBJ1-3
TGCAGCGTTGAAGGGAGGGTAGGAAACACCATATATTTT
CSVEGRVGNTIYF
>TRBV7-9|-|-|TRBJ2-3
TGTGCCAGCAGCTTAAGGTGGGGGGGCACAGATACGCAGTATTTT
CASSLRWGGTDTQYF
>TRBV6-5|few|-|TRBJ1-1
TGTGCCAGCAGTTACTCGCTTGGCAGAAAAGAAGCTTTCTTT
CASSYSLGRKEAFF
>TRBV5-6|-|TRBD1|TRBJ2-7
TGTGCCAGCAGCTTAGGGGCCGGGACAGGGGACTACGAGCAGTACTTC
CASSLGAGTGDYEQYF
>TRBV5-4|-|TRBD2|TRBJ2-5
TGTGCCAGCAGCGCCGGGACTAGCGGGGGGGCTCAAGAGACCCAGTACTTC
CASSAGTSGGAQETQYF
>TRBV5-4|-|TRBD1|TRBJ1-5
TGTGCCAGCAGCAGCGAACCGGGACAGGCAAATCAGCCCCAGCATTTT
CASSSEPGQANQPQHF
>TRBV18|-|-|TRBJ1-4
TGTGCCAGCTCACCCACAGCAGTGAATGAAAAACTGTTTTTT
CASSPTAVNEKLFF
>TRBV7-7|-|-|TRBJ2-5
TGTGCTAGCAGCACAGGGATGAGGGGGTCTCAAGAGACCCAGTACTTC
CASSTGMRGSQETQYF
>TRBV18|once|-|TRBJ1-5
TGTGCCAGCTCACCAGACACTAGCGGACAGCCCCAGCATTTT
CASSPDTSGQPQHF
>TRBV27|-|-|TRBJ1-2
TGTGCCAGCAGTTTCTCTGGCCCCTATGGCTACACCTTC
CASSFSGPYGYTF
>TRBV27|-|-|TRBJ2-1
TGTGCCAGCAGTTTTGGACTGTTCAATGAGCAGTTCTTC
CASSFGLFNEQFF
>TRBV6-5|once|TRBD1|TRBJ1-1
TGTGCCAGCAGTCACTACAGGGGCCCCAACACTGAAGCTTTCTTT
CASSHYRGPNTEAFF
>TRBV2|few|-|TRBJ1-2
TGTGCCAGCAGTGAAAATTTAGACTATGGCTACACCTTC
CASSENLDYGYTF
>TRBV5-1|-|TRBD1|TRBJ2-1
TGCGCCAGCAGATGGACAGGGGAGGCTCCCGGTCGCTACAATGAGCAGTTCTTC
CASRWTGEAPGRYNEQFF
>TRBV29-1|-|TRBD1|TRBJ1-1
TGCAGCGTCCGACGGGACAGCACCAACACTGAAGCTTTCTTT
CSVRRDSTNTEAFF
>TRBV6-5|few|-|TRBJ1-2
TGTGCCAGCAGCAACGCCCTCAGACAGGTCTATGGCTACACCTTC
CASSNALRQVYGYTF